This T cell receptor (beta chain) was identified during a study of blood T cell repertoires in COVID-19. CDR3 length: 15 amino acids. V shed 9 bases and J shed 2 bases, with 18 bases lying between them. Germline-derived CDR1 and CDR2 are MNHEY and SVGAGI. Profiling relied on immunoSEQ multiplex PCR, and the TCRdb table lists in-frame clones only, not all of them. The table lists about 88,000 clones, over 65% of them singletons, with roughly 15% in the top ten. The sample was peripheral blood. The receptor was isolated from an older woman with acute or convalescent COVID-19. The chain joins TRBV6-5 to TRBJ2-3, with a possible D match to TRBD2 (6 bases). The CDR3 nucleotides are TGTGCCAGTACCTCGAGCGCGGGGATCACAGATACGCAGTATTTT. Translation: CASTSSAGITDTQYF.